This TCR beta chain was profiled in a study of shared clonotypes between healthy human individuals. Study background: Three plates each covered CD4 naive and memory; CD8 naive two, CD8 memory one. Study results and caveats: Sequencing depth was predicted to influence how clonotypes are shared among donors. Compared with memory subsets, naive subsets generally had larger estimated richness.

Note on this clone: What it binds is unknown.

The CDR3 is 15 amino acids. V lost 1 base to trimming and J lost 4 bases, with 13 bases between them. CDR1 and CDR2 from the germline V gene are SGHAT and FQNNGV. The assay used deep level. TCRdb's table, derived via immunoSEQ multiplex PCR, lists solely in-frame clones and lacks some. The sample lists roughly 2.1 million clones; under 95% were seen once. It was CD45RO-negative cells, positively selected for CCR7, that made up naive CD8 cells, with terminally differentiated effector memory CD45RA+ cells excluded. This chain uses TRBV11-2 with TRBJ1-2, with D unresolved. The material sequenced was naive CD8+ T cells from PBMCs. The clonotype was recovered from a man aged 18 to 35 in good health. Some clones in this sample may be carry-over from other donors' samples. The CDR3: CASSLGVPGGYGYTF. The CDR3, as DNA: TGTGCCAGCAGCTTAGGAGTCCCGGGCGGCTATGGCTACACCTTC.